This T cell receptor (beta chain) was recovered during a study of vaccination effects on CD4 cells after COVID-19. Study-wide background: Sampling of a couple of convalescent patients took place 16 days and one week prior to vaccination.

This CDR3 contains 18 residues. The V end lost 6 bases, the J end lost 2 bases, and 23 bases lay between the germline ends. Germline CDR1 reads LNHNV; CDR2 reads YYDKDF (reference sequence). The repertoire was sequenced with immunoSEQ multiplex PCR; TCRdb's copy has only in-frame clones and lacks some. Of around 49,000 clones in the sample, roughly four fifths were seen once. Ahead of sequencing, the ViraFEST assay grew antigen-specific CD4+ T cells using viral peptide pools. Cultured cells yielded isolated CD4+ T cells after approximately nine days. The person had PCR-confirmed SARS-CoV-2 infection between March and December 2020. Details on this clone: Its cognate antigen is unknown.

This clonotype originated in a human donor who had a prior SARS-CoV-2 infection. V and J are TRBV15 and TRBJ1-5, with a possible D match to TRBD1 (5 bases). This specimen consisted of CD4+ T cells from PBMCs cultured with a peptide pool, obtained before COVID-19 vaccination. The CDR3 DNA follows: TGTGCCACCAGTACGAACCTAGTGGGGGGAATACGCAATCAGCCCCAGCATTTT. This sequence encodes CATSTNLVGGIRNQPQHF.